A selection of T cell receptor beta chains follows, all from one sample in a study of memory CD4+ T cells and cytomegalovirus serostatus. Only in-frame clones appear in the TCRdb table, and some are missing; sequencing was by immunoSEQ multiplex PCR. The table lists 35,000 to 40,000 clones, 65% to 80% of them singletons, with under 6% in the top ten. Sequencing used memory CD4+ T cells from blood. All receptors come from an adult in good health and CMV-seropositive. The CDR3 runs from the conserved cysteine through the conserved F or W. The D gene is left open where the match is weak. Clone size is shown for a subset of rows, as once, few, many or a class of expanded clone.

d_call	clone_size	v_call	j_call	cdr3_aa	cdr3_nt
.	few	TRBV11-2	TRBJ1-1	CASNLGGKEGAFF	TGTGCCAGCAACTTAGGCGGTAAAGAAGGAGCTTTCTTT
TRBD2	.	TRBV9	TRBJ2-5	CASSVDAGGQETQYF	TGTGCCAGCAGCGTAGATGCGGGGGGCCAAGAGACCCAGTACTTC
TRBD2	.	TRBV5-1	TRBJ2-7	CASSKGLAGLYEQYF	TGCGCCAGCAGCAAAGGACTAGCGGGGCTCTACGAGCAGTACTTC
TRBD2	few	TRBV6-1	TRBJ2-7	CASSERAGGPYEQYF	TGTGCCAGCAGTGAACGAGCGGGAGGGCCCTACGAGCAGTACTTC
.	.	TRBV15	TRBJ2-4	CATSRFTDIQYF	TGTGCCACCAGCAGGTTCACGGACATTCAGTACTTC
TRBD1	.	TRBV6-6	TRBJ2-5	CASSYGGTGGMETQYF	TGTGCCAGCAGTTACGGCGGGACAGGGGGCATGGAGACCCAGTACTTC
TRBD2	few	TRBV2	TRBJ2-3	CASSSQLAGVGDTQYF	TGTGCCAGCAGCTCTCAATTAGCGGGAGTCGGAGATACGCAGTATTTT
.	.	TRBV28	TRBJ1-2	CASSPTLVDYGYTF	TGTGCCAGCAGTCCGACGTTGGTTGACTATGGCTACACCTTC
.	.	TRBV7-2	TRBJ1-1	CASSLGRRANTEAFF	TGTGCCAGCAGCTTGGGGAGGAGGGCGAACACTGAAGCTTTCTTT
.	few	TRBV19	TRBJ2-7	CASSMRDGSYEQYF	TGTGCCAGTAGTATGAGGGACGGATCCTACGAGCAGTACTTC
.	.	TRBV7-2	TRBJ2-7	CASSSKTGTRTYEQYF	TGTGCCAGCAGCTCAAAAACCGGGACGAGAACTTACGAGCAGTACTTC
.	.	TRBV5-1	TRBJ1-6	CASSRSDSGSPLHF	TGCGCCAGCAGCCGTAGCGATTCAGGTTCACCCCTCCACTTT
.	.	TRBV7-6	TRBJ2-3	CASSSLGGLADTQYF	TGTGCCAGCAGCTCCCTGGGGGGCCTGGCAGATACGCAGTATTTT
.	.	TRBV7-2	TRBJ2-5	CASSLSTETQYF	TGTGCCAGCAGCTTAAGCACGGAGACCCAGTACTTC
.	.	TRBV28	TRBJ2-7	CASMSGQSYEQYF	TGTGCCAGCATGAGTGGCCAATCCTACGAGCAGTACTTC
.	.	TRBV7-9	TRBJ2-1	CASSLSGSSQNEQFF	TGTGCCAGCAGCTTATCGGGTAGCAGCCAGAATGAGCAGTTCTTC
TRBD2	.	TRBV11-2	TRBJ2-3	CASSLSSSGSTDTQYF	TGTGCCAGCAGCTTATCATCCAGCGGGAGTACAGATACGCAGTATTTT
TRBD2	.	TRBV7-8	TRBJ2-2	CASSPRLAGGPSNTGELFF	TGTGCCAGCAGCCCACGACTAGCGGGGGGGCCGTCGAACACCGGGGAGCTGTTTTTT
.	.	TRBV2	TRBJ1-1	CASSEGKVGAFF	TGTGCCAGCAGTGAAGGGAAGGTAGGGGCTTTCTTT
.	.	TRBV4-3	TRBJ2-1	CASSQGLGLRVYNEQFF	TGCGCCAGCAGCCAAGGCTTAGGGCTCAGGGTCTACAATGAGCAGTTCTTC
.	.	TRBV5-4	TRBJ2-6	CASSQQPSGANVLTF	TGTGCCAGCAGTCAACAGCCCTCTGGGGCCAACGTCCTGACTTTC
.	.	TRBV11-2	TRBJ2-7	CASSPDRRGEQYF	TGTGCCAGCAGCCCCGACAGGAGGGGCGAGCAGTACTTC
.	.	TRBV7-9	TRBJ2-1	CASSPPVGSNNEQFF	TGTGCCAGCAGCCCCCCGGTGGGCAGTAACAATGAGCAGTTCTTC
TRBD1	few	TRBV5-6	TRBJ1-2	CASSLGQGHYGYTF	TGTGCCAGCAGCCTAGGACAGGGCCACTATGGCTACACCTTC
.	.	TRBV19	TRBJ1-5	CASSTKGYSNQPQHF	TGTGCCAGTAGTACGAAGGGTTATAGCAATCAGCCCCAGCATTTT
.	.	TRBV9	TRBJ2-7	CASSVNGAGAYEQYF	TGTGCCAGCAGCGTAAATGGGGCAGGGGCCTACGAGCAGTACTTC
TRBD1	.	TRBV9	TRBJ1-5	CASNYRGLSNQPQHF	TGTGCCAGCAACTACAGGGGTTTAAGCAATCAGCCCCAGCATTTT
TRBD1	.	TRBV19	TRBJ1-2	CASSPGTGKNYGYTF	TGTGCCAGTAGTCCGGGGACAGGGAAGAACTATGGCTACACCTTC
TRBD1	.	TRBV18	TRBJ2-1	CASSPRQGSSYNEQFF	TGTGCCAGCTCACCCCGACAGGGGAGCTCCTACAATGAGCAGTTCTTC
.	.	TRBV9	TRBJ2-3	CASSVAATRTDTQYF	TGTGCCAGCAGCGTAGCGGCTACACGCACAGATACGCAGTATTTT
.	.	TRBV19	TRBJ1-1	CASSSRIMNTEAFF	TGTGCCAGTAGTTCCAGGATCATGAACACTGAAGCTTTCTTT
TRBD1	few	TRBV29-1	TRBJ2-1	CSVQQGVGPNEQFF	TGCAGCGTCCAACAGGGGGTGGGCCCCAATGAGCAGTTCTTC
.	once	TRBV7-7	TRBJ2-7	CASSSDPGPLAPQYF	TGTGCTAGCAGCTCCGACCCGGGACCACTAGCTCCGCAGTACTTC